The rows below give T cell receptor beta chains drawn from one sample of a study of blood T cells in healthy people across ages. TCRdb processed the 5' RACE reads anew with MiXCR; each CDR3 protein has one entry. Of around 650,000 distinct CDR3 sequences in the sample, about 30% were seen once. The sequenced material came from blood. These receptors were collected from a woman older than 75 in good health. CDR3s include the opening cysteine and the closing phenylalanine or tryptophan. Fields, in order: clone size, V gene, CDR3 length, D gene, J gene, CDR3 protein, CDR3 DNA. A D gene is named only where the DNA matches it firmly. Clone size is stated in some rows and not others, as once, few, many or a class when expanded.

abundance: few
v_gene: TRBV5-1
len: 16
d_gene: NA
j_gene: TRBJ1-1
CDR3aa: CASSLPGTLRDTEAFF
CDR3nt: TGCGCCAGCAGCTTGCCAGGTACATTAAGGGACACTGAAGCTTTCTTT

abundance: NA
v_gene: TRBV24-1
len: 14
d_gene: NA
j_gene: TRBJ2-1
CDR3aa: CATSPRVAYNEQFF
CDR3nt: TGTGCCACCAGTCCAAGGGTAGCCTACAATGAGCAGTTCTTC

abundance: NA
v_gene: TRBV15
len: 15
d_gene: NA
j_gene: TRBJ1-3
CDR3aa: CVTSRGEGNIDTIYF
CDR3nt: TGTGTCACCAGCAGAGGGGAAGGGAACATTGACACCATATATTTT

abundance: NA
v_gene: TRBV5-1
len: 13
d_gene: TRBD2
j_gene: TRBJ2-1
CDR3aa: CASRLSGVYEQFF
CDR3nt: TGCGCCAGCAGGCTTAGCGGGGTCTACGAGCAGTTCTTC

abundance: many
v_gene: TRBV20-1
len: 13
d_gene: TRBD2
j_gene: TRBJ2-7
CDR3aa: CSAAFGGFSEQYF
CDR3nt: TGCAGTGCTGCGTTCGGGGGGTTCAGCGAGCAGTACTTC

abundance: few
v_gene: TRBV2
len: 14
d_gene: TRBD1
j_gene: TRBJ1-2
CDR3aa: CASRRQGQDYGYTF
CDR3nt: TGTGCCAGCAGGCGCCAGGGACAGGATTATGGCTACACCTTC

abundance: few
v_gene: TRBV30
len: 15
d_gene: TRBD2
j_gene: TRBJ2-1
CDR3aa: CAWSPAGGRGNEQFF
CDR3nt: TGTGCCTGGTCCCCCGCAGGTGGGCGGGGGAATGAGCAGTTCTTC

abundance: many
v_gene: TRBV7-3
len: 16
d_gene: NA
j_gene: TRBJ2-3
CDR3aa: CASSLYARGSTDTQYF
CDR3nt: TGTGCCAGCAGCTTATATGCTCGGGGGAGCACAGATACGCAGTATTTT

abundance: many
v_gene: TRBV6-5
len: 15
d_gene: NA
j_gene: TRBJ2-3
CDR3aa: CASSARVAGTDTQYF
CDR3nt: TGTGCCAGCAGCGCAAGGGTAGCAGGCACAGATACGCAGTATTTT

abundance: many
v_gene: TRBV3-1
len: 12
d_gene: NA
j_gene: TRBJ2-7
CDR3aa: CASSQDKGEQYF
CDR3nt: TGTGCCAGCAGCCAAGACAAGGGCGAGCAGTACTTC

abundance: NA
v_gene: TRBV12-3/TRBV12-4
len: 12
d_gene: NA
j_gene: TRBJ2-3
CDR3aa: CASSVRADTEYF
CDR3nt: TGTGCCAGCAGTGTGAGAGCAGATACGGAATATTTT

abundance: NA
v_gene: TRBV14
len: 13
d_gene: NA
j_gene: TRBJ1-2
CDR3aa: CASSQKRNHGYTF
CDR3nt: TGTGCCAGCAGCCAGAAACGGAACCATGGCTACACCTTC

abundance: few
v_gene: TRBV12-5
len: 15
d_gene: NA
j_gene: TRBJ2-2
CDR3aa: CASGSSGRYTGELFF
CDR3nt: TGTGCTAGTGGTTCCTCTGGACGGTACACCGGGGAGCTGTTTTTT

abundance: many
v_gene: TRBV27
len: 15
d_gene: TRBD1
j_gene: TRBJ2-5
CDR3aa: CASSSQGARRETQYF
CDR3nt: TGTGCCAGCAGTTCACAGGGGGCTAGGAGGGAGACCCAGTACTTC

abundance: NA
v_gene: TRBV7-6
len: 16
d_gene: NA
j_gene: TRBJ2-1
CDR3aa: CASSPRRAANDNEQFF
CDR3nt: TGTGCCAGCAGCCCTAGAAGGGCCGCCAACGACAATGAGCAGTTCTTC

abundance: many
v_gene: TRBV12-3/TRBV12-4
len: 13
d_gene: TRBD1
j_gene: TRBJ1-2
CDR3aa: CASSFEPGGGYTF
CDR3nt: TGTGCCAGCAGTTTTGAACCAGGGGGAGGCTACACCTTC

abundance: NA
v_gene: TRBV30
len: 14
d_gene: NA
j_gene: TRBJ1-6
CDR3aa: CAWRTALSNSPLHF
CDR3nt: TGTGCCTGGAGGACGGCACTCTCTAATTCACCCCTCCACTTT

abundance: NA
v_gene: TRBV29-1
len: 12
d_gene: NA
j_gene: TRBJ1-1
CDR3aa: CSAGNLNTEAFF
CDR3nt: TGCAGCGCAGGGAATCTGAACACTGAAGCTTTCTTT

abundance: NA
v_gene: TRBV10-3
len: 11
d_gene: NA
j_gene: TRBJ2-7
CDR3aa: CASRDHGEQYF
CDR3nt: TGTGCCAGTCGGGACCACGGCGAGCAGTACTTC

abundance: NA
v_gene: TRBV6-6
len: 16
d_gene: NA
j_gene: TRBJ2-5
CDR3aa: CASSYSILGGRRTQYF
CDR3nt: TGTGCCAGCAGTTACTCGATCTTAGGGGGGAGGAGGACCCAGTACTTC

abundance: NA
v_gene: TRBV20-1
len: 13
d_gene: NA
j_gene: TRBJ1-2
CDR3aa: CSASILENYGYTF
CDR3nt: TGCAGTGCTAGCATATTGGAGAACTATGGCTACACCTTC